The T cell receptor (beta chain) described here comes from a study of blood T cells in healthy people across ages. PCR was performed a second time for about 6 to 12 cycles using a sample-barcoded 5' primer and a J-beta primer mix. MiXCR, applied by TCRdb to the 5' RACE reads, yields one record per CDR3 protein. In the table there are a few hundred thousand distinct CDR3 sequences, roughly a quarter of which are singletons. These sequences were also reported in another study, on T cells of mothers and their children.

The specimen was blood. This TCR derives from a boy aged 2 to 10 in good health.

The DNA of the CDR3 is TGTGCCTGGAGAGGGGCTTTTAAAGAGACCCAGTACTTC. It is translated as CAWRGAFKETQYF. The chain couples TRBV30 to TRBJ2-5; the D gene is possibly TRBD1 (5 bases). Germline values: CDR1 GTSNPN, CDR2 SVGIG (reference sequence). The V and J ends lost 3 bases and 3 bases respectively, with 11 bases between them. The CDR3 extends over 13 amino acids.